This T cell receptor (beta chain) was sequenced during a study of blood T cell repertoires in COVID-19. V dropped 4 bases and J dropped 6 bases, with 15 bases sitting between them. The germline CDR1 and CDR2 sequences are SGDLS and YYNGEE. The CDR3 is 14 residues long. The repertoire was sequenced with immunoSEQ multiplex PCR; TCRdb's copy has only in-frame clones and lacks some. The sample holds about 140,000 clones, about 87% seen once. This sequence joins TRBV9 and TRBJ2-3, with D hard to call. This sequence was found in a human donor in a cohort sampled during active COVID-19. The sample was peripheral blood. The DNA of the CDR3 is TGTGCCAGCAGCACTCGGCCCGTCGGGGATACGCAGTATTTT. It yields the protein CASSTRPVGDTQYF.